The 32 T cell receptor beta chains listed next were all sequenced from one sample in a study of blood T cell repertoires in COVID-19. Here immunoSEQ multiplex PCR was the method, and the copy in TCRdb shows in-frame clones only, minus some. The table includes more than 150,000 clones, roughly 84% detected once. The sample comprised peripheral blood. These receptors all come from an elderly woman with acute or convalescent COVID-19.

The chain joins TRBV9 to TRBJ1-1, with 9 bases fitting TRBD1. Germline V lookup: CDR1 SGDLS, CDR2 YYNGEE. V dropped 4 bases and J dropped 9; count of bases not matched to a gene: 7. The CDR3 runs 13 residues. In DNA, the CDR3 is TGTGCCAGCAGCACGGGACAGGGCGAACAAGCTTTCTTT. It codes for CASSTGQGEQAFF.

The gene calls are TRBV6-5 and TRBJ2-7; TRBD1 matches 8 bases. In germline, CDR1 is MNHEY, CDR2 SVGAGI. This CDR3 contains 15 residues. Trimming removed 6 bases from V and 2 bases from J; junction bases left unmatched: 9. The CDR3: CASRLTGTGTYEQYF. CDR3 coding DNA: TGTGCCAGCAGGTTAACCGGGACAGGAACCTACGAGCAGTACTTC.

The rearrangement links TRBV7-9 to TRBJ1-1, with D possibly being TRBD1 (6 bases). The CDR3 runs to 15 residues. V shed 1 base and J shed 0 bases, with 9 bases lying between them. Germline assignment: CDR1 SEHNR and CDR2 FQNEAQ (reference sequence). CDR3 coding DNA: TGTGCCAGCAGCTTAGGACAGGCTCTGAACACTGAAGCTTTCTTT. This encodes CASSLGQALNTEAFF.

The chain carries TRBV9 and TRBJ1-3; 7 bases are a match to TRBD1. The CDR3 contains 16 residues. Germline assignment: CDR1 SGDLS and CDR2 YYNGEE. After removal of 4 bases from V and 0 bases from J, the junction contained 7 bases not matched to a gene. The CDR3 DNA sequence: TGTGCCAGCAGCCCCTGGGACAGCAACTCTGGAAACACCATATATTTT. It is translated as CASSPWDSNSGNTIYF.

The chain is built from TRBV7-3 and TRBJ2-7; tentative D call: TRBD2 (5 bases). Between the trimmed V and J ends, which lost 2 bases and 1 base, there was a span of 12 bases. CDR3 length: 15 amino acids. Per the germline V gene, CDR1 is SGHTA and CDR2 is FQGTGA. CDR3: CASSLVGGPSYEQYF. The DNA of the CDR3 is TGTGCCAGCAGCTTAGTGGGCGGGCCGTCCTACGAGCAGTACTTC.

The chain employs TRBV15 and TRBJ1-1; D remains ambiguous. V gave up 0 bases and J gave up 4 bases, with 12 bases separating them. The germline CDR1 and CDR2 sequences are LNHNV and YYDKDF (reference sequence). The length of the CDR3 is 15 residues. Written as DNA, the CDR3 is TGTGCCACCAGCAGAGATCGCGTCTTCGGCACTGAAGCTTTCTTT. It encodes CATSRDRVFGTEAFF.

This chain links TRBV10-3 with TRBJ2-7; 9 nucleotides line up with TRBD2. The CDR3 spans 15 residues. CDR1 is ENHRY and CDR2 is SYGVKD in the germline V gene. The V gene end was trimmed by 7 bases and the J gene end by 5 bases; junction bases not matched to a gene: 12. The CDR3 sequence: CAIMGGSGSNHEQYF. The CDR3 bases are TGTGCCATCATGGGTGGTAGCGGGAGTAACCACGAGCAGTACTTC.

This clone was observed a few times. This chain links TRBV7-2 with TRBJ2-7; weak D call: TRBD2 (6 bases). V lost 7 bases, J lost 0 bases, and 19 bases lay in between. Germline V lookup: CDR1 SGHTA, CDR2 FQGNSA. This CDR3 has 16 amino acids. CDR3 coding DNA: TGTGCCAGCACCACAAGGAGGGCTAGCCCCTCCTACGAGCAGTACTTC. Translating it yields CASTTRRASPSYEQYF.

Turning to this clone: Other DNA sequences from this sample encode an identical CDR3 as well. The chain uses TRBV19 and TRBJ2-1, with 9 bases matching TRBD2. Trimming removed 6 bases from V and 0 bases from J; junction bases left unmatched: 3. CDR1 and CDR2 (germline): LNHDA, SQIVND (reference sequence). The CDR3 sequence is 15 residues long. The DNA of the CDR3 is TGTGCCAGTAGGACTAGCGGCCCCTCCTACAATGAGCAGTTCTTC. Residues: CASRTSGPSYNEQFF.

In DNA, the CDR3 is TGTGCCATCAGTGCGGGACAGGGGTCGAGCAATCAGCCCCAGCATTTT. It yields the protein CAISAGQGSSNQPQHF. The chain joins TRBV10-3 to TRBJ1-5; 10 nucleotides align to TRBD1. The germline gives CDR1 ENHRY, CDR2 SYGVKD. The junction had 4 bases not matched to a gene; V was cut back by 4 bases and J by 1 base. This CDR3 has 16 residues.

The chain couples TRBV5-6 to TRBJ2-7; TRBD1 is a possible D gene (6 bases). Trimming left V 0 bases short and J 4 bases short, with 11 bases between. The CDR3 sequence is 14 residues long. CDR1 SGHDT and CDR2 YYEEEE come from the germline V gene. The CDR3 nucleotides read TGTGCCAGCAGCTTGGCCGGCCAGGGGTACGAGCAGTACTTC. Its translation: CASSLAGQGYEQYF. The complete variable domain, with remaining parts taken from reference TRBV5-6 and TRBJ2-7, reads DAGVTQSPTHLIKTRGQQVTLRCSPKSGHDTVSWYQQALGQGPQFIFQYYEEEERQRGNFPDRFSGHQFPNYSSELNVNALLLGDSALYLCASSLAGQGYEQYFGPGTRLTVT.

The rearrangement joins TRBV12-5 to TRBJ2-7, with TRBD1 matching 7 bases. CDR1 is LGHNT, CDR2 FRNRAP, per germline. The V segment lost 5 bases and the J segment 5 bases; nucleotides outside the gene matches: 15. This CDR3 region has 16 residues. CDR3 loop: CASGARPEGAGDEQYF. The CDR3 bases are TGTGCTAGTGGTGCCAGACCCGAGGGGGCCGGGGACGAGCAGTACTTC.

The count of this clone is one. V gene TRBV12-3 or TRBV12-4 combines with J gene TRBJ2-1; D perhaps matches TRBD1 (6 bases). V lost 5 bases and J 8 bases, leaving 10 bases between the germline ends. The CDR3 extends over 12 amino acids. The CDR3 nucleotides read TGTGCCAGCAGTATCAGGGGACATGAGCAGTTCTTC. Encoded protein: CASSIRGHEQFF.

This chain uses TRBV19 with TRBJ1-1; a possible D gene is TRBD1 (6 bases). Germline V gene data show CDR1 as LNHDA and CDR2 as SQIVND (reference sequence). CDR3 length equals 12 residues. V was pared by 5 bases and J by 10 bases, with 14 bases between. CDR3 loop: CASSAQGSLAFF. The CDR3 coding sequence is TGTGCCAGTAGTGCACAGGGTTCGCTAGCTTTCTTT.

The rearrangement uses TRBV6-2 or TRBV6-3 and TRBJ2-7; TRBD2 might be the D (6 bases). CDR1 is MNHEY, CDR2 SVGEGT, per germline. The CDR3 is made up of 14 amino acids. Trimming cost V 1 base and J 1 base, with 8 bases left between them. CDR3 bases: TGTGCCAGCAGTTACTGGGGGGATTCCTACGAGCAGTACTTC. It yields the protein CASSYWGDSYEQYF.

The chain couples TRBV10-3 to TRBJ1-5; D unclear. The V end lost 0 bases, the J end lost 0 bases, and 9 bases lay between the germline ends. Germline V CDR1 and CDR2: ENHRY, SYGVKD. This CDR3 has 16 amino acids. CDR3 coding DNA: TGTGCCATCAGTGAGTCGGAGGGAAATAGCAATCAGCCCCAGCATTTT. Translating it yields CAISESEGNSNQPQHF.

The DNA of the CDR3 is TGTGCCAGCAGTTACAGCGGGACCCCCAGGGCAGATACGCAGTATTTT. It translates to CASSYSGTPRADTQYF. This rearrangement joins TRBV3-1 (or the pseudogene TRBV3-2) to TRBJ2-3, with TRBD2 matching over 7 bases. Per germline, CDR1 LGHDT and CDR2 YNNKEL (reference sequence). V lost 6 bases to trimming and J lost 4 bases; unmatched junction nucleotides: 13. There are 16 residues in the CDR3.

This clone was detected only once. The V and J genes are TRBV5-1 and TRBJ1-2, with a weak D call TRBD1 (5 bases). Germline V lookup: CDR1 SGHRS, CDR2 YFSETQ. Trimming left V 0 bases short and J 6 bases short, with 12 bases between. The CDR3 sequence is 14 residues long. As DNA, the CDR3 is TGCGCCAGCAGCTTGGGGCCCTCGGGGGATGGCTACACCTTC. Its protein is CASSLGPSGDGYTF.

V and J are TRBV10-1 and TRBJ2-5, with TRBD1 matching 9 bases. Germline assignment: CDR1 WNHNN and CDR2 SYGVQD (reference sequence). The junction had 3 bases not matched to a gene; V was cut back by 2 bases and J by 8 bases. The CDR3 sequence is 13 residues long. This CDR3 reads CASSEGQGSTQYF. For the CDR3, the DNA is TGCGCCAGCAGTGAGGGACAGGGGTCAACCCAGTACTTC.

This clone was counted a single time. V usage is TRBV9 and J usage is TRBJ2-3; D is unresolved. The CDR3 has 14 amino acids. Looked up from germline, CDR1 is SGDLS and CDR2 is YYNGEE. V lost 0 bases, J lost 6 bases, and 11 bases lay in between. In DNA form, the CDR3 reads TGTGCCAGCAGCGTAGTTCCCTCGAGGGATACGCAGTATTTT. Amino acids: CASSVVPSRDTQYF. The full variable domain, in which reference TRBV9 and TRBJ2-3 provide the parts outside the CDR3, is DSGVTQTPKHLITATGQRVTLRCSPRSGDLSVYWYQQSLDQGLQFLIQYYNGEERAKGNILERFSAQQFPDLHSELNLSSLELGDSALYFCASSVVPSRDTQYFGPGTRLTVL.

CDR3 protein: CATSDAGSANEKLFF. Here the CDR3 DNA reads TGTGCCACCAGTGATGCTGGCTCCGCTAATGAAAAACTGTTTTTT. The rearrangement joins TRBV24-1 to TRBJ1-4; D not certain. CDR1 KGHDR and CDR2 SFDVKD come from the germline V gene. The CDR3 extends over 15 amino acids. V was trimmed by 3 bases and J by 3 bases, leaving 10 bases between them.

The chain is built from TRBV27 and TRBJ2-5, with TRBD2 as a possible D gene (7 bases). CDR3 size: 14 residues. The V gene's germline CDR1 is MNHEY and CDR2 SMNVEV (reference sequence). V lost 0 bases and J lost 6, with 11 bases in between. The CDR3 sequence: CASSLSGGEKTQYF. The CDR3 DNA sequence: TGTGCCAGCAGTTTATCAGGGGGGGAAAAGACCCAGTACTTC.

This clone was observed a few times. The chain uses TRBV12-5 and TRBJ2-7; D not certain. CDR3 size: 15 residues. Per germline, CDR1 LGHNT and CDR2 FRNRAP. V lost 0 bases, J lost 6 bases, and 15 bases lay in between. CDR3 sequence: CASGLVRVAFSEQYF. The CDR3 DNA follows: TGTGCTAGTGGTTTGGTACGCGTAGCTTTCTCCGAGCAGTACTTC.

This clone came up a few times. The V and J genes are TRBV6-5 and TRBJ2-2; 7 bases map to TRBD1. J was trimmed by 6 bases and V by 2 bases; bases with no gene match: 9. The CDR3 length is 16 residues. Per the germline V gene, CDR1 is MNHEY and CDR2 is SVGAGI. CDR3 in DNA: TGTGCCAGCAGTTACCCCCAGGGGGTCGGTGCCGGGGAGCTGTTTTTT. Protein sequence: CASSYPQGVGAGELFF.

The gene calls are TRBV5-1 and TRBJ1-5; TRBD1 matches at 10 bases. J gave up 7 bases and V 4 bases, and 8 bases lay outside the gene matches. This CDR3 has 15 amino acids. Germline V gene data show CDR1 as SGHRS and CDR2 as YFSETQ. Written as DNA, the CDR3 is TGCGCCAGCAGCCCCGGGACAGGGGAGGGACAGCCCCAGCATTTT. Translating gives CASSPGTGEGQPQHF. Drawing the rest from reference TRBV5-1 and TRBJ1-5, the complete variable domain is KAGVTQTPRYLIKTRGQQVTLSCSPISGHRSVSWYQQTPGQGLQFLFEYFSETQRNKGNFPGRFSGRQFSNSRSEMNVSTLELGDSALYLCASSPGTGEGQPQHFGDGTRLSIL.

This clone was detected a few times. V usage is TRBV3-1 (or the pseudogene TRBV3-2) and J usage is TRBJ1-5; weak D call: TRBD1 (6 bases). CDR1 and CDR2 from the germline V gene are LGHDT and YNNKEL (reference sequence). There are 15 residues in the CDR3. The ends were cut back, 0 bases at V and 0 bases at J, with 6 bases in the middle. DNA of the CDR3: TGTGCCAGCAGCCAAGAAGGGGGTAGCAATCAGCCCCAGCATTTT. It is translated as CASSQEGGSNQPQHF.

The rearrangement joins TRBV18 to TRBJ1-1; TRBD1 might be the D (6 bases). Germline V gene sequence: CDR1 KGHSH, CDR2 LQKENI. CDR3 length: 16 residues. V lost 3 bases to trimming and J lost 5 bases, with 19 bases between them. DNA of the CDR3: TGTGCCAGCTCACCCTCCCAGGGAGGGAGGGGGACTGAAGCTTTCTTT. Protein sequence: CASSPSQGGRGTEAFF. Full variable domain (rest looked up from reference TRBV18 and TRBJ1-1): NAGVMQNPRHLVRRRGQEARLRCSPMKGHSHVYWYRQLPEEGLKFMVYLQKENIIDESGMPKERFSAEFPKEGPSILRIQQVVRGDSAAYFCASSPSQGGRGTEAFFGQGTRLTVV.

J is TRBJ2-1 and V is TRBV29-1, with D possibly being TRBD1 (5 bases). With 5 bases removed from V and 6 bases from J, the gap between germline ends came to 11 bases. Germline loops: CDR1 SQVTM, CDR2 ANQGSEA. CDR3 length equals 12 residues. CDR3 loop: CSVRQGTNEQFF. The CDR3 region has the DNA TGCAGCGTTCGTCAGGGAACCAATGAGCAGTTCTTC.

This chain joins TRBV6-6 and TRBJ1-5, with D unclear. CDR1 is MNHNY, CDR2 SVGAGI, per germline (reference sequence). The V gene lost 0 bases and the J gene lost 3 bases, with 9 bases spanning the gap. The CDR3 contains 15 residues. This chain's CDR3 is CASSYSNSNNQPQHF. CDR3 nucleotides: TGTGCCAGCAGTTACTCGAACAGTAACAATCAGCCCCAGCATTTT.

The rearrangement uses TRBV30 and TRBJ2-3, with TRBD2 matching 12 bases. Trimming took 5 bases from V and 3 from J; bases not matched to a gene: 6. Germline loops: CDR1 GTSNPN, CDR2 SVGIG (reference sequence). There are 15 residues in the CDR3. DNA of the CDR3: TGTGCCTGGGGGAGACTAGCGGGAGAGACAGATACGCAGTATTTT. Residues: CAWGRLAGETDTQYF.

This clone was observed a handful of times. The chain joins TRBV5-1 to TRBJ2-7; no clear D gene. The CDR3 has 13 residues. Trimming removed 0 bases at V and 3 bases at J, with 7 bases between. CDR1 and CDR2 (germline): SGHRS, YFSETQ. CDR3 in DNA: TGCGCCAGCAGCTTGGCCCCGCGCTACGAGCAGTACTTC. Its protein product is CASSLAPRYEQYF.

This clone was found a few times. CDR3 DNA: TGTGCCAGCAGCCTGCGGGGAGGGAATGGCTACACCTTC. It yields the protein CASSLRGGNGYTF. This chain connects TRBV6-2 or TRBV6-3 to TRBJ1-2; D remains unclear. The CDR3 contains 13 residues. Germline loops: CDR1 MNHEY, CDR2 SVGEGT. V was clipped by 6 bases and J by 6 bases, with 14 bases between them.